Reported below is one T cell receptor (beta chain). The antigen remains undetermined. These data come from a study of Tregs in tolerant kidney transplant recipients. TCRdb's table, derived via immunoSEQ multiplex PCR, lists solely in-frame clones and lacks some. The profile shows under 45,000 clones, nearly 97% of them singletons. Trimming cost V 1 base and J 10 bases; bases outside gene matches: 6. In germline, CDR1 is SGHVS, CDR2 FNYEAQ. The CDR3 extends over 15 amino acids. This chain uses TRBV7-6 with TRBJ2-1, with 11 bases fitting TRBD1. The material sequenced was Tregs from blood cultured with allogeneic cells. The TCR originated in a human donor in good health. Written as DNA, the CDR3 is TGTGCCAGCAGCTTAGAGGGACAGGGGGTGAGGGAGCAGTTCTTC. It encodes CASSLEGQGVREQFF. The full variable domain, in which reference TRBV7-6 and TRBJ2-1 provide the parts outside the CDR3, is GAGVSQSPRYKVTKRGQDVALRCDPISGHVSLYWYRQALGQGPEFLTYFNYEAQQDKSGLPNDRFSAERPEGSISTLTIQRTEQRDSAMYRCASSLEGQGVREQFFGPGTRLTVL.